These T cell receptor beta chains were read from a single sample in a study of blood T cell repertoires in COVID-19. Using immunoSEQ multiplex PCR, the repertoire was profiled, and TCRdb retains in-frame clones only, with some absent. This sample yields roughly 200,000 clones, of which 75% to 90% are seen a single time; approximately 2.5% belongs to the top ten. What was sequenced was PBMCs or T cells enriched from blood (not recorded which). All receptors derive from a woman in her thirties or forties with acute COVID-19. CDR3s include the opening cysteine and the closing phenylalanine or tryptophan. A D gene is named only where the DNA matches it firmly. Expanded clones are given a class, and other clones once, few, many or no size at all.

V	D	size	J	CDR3	DNA
TRBV4-3	.	few	TRBJ2-2	CASSQGVQRYNTGELFF	TGCGCCAGCAGCCAAGGCGTGCAGCGGTATAACACCGGGGAGCTGTTTTTT
TRBV18	.	.	TRBJ2-7	CASSPWTDSYEQYF	TGTGCCAGCTCACCCTGGACTGACTCCTACGAGCAGTACTTC
TRBV2	.	.	TRBJ2-7	CASSDGVDEQYF	TGTGCCAGCAGTGACGGGGTGGACGAGCAGTACTTC
TRBV28	TRBD2	.	TRBJ2-1	CATTPGGSYNEQFF	TGTGCCACCACACCGGGGGGCTCCTACAATGAGCAGTTCTTC
TRBV2	.	.	TRBJ2-7	CASSEPGHVQYF	TGTGCCAGCAGTGAACCGGGACATGTGCAGTACTTC
TRBV28	.	.	TRBJ2-2	CASSLEGGAAGELFF	TGTGCCAGCAGTTTAGAGGGGGGGGCAGCCGGGGAGCTGTTTTTT
TRBV2	.	.	TRBJ2-7	CASSVHLSSYEQYF	TGTGCCAGCAGTGTCCACTTAAGCTCCTACGAGCAGTACTTC
TRBV4-2	.	.	TRBJ2-4	CASSQEGGVDIQYF	TGTGCCAGCAGCCAAGAAGGAGGGGTGGACATTCAGTACTTC
TRBV7-9	TRBD2	.	TRBJ2-3	CASSLSRGAANTDTQYF	TGTGCCAGCAGCTTATCGCGGGGGGCCGCGAACACAGATACGCAGTATTTT
TRBV15	.	.	TRBJ1-1	CATSSIRPGAAFF	TGTGCCACCAGCTCAATAAGACCAGGGGCGGCTTTCTTT
TRBV2	.	.	TRBJ1-2	CASRAGQYGYTF	TGTGCCAGCAGGGCCGGACAGTATGGCTACACCTTC
TRBV5-1	.	.	TRBJ1-1	CASSPGSTAPEAFF	TGCGCCAGCAGCCCCGGGTCTACGGCCCCTGAAGCTTTCTTT
TRBV5-8	TRBD2	.	TRBJ2-1	CASSSSYSSGPYNEQFF	TGTGCCAGCAGCTCCTCGTATTCTAGCGGTCCCTACAATGAGCAGTTCTTC
TRBV12-3/TRBV12-4	.	.	TRBJ1-3	CASRPQGRNTIYF	TGTGCCAGCAGGCCACAGGGACGGAACACCATATATTTT
TRBV7-8	TRBD2	.	TRBJ2-1	CASSGRRGFSYNEQFF	TGTGCCAGCAGCGGACGGCGGGGGTTCTCCTACAATGAGCAGTTCTTC
TRBV10-3	TRBD2	many	TRBJ2-7	CAISFSGGVDYEQYF	TGTGCCATCAGTTTTAGCGGGGGGGTGGACTACGAGCAGTACTTC
TRBV21-1	.	.	TRBJ2-7	CASSKVREGSYEQYF	TGTGCCAGCAGCAAAGTGCGGGAGGGCTCCTACGAGCAGTACTTC
TRBV30	.	.	TRBJ2-1	CALTTSYRSHSYNEQFF	TGTGCCCTAACCACCAGTTACAGGTCGCACTCCTACAATGAGCAGTTCTTC
TRBV7-9	.	.	TRBJ1-4	CASSLGGRAVATNEKLFF	TGTGCCAGCAGCTTAGGCGGCAGAGCCGTAGCAACTAATGAAAAACTGTTTTTT
TRBV7-3	TRBD1	.	TRBJ2-3	CASSLIPGGGPDTQYF	TGTGCCAGCAGCTTAATTCCAGGGGGCGGCCCAGATACGCAGTATTTT
TRBV5-1	.	.	TRBJ1-4	CASRLGIANEKLFF	TGCGCCAGCAGACTCGGGATAGCTAATGAAAAACTGTTTTTT
TRBV7-2	TRBD2	.	TRBJ2-3	CASRRRTSGGTDTQYF	TGTGCCAGCAGGCGCCGGACTAGCGGGGGTACAGATACGCAGTATTTT
TRBV3-1/TRBV3-2	TRBD2	.	TRBJ2-1	CASSQGAGFSGRVYNEQFF	TGTGCCAGCAGCCAAGGGGCGGGGTTTAGCGGGAGGGTGTACAATGAGCAGTTCTTC
TRBV3-1/TRBV3-2	TRBD1	once	TRBJ1-2	CASSQGTGDGYTF	TGTGCCAGCAGCCAAGGGACAGGGGACGGCTACACCTTC
TRBV19	TRBD1	.	TRBJ2-7	CASSSQGQGYEQYF	TGTGCCAGTAGTTCGCAGGGACAGGGCTACGAGCAGTACTTC
TRBV5-1	TRBD2	.	TRBJ2-7	CASSFGGRAYEQYF	TGCGCCAGCAGCTTTGGCGGGAGGGCCTACGAGCAGTACTTC
TRBV25-1	.	once	TRBJ2-5	CASSEAGRGTQYF	TGTGCCAGCAGTGAAGCAGGTCGGGGGACCCAGTACTTC
TRBV21-1	.	.	TRBJ1-1	CASSKNGHNRRSEAFF	TGTGCCAGCAGCAAAAATGGGCATAATAGGAGGTCTGAAGCTTTCTTT
TRBV6-5	.	.	TRBJ1-1	CASSYGGPNTEAFF	TGTGCCAGCAGTTATGGGGGCCCAAACACTGAAGCTTTCTTT
TRBV5-4	.	few	TRBJ1-1	CASSRTVNTEAFF	TGTGCCAGCAGCCGGACAGTGAACACTGAAGCTTTCTTT
TRBV12-5	TRBD1	few	TRBJ1-5	CASGLPNRGCNQPQHF	TGTGCTAGTGGTTTGCCTAACAGGGGCTGCAATCAGCCCCAGCATTTT
TRBV29-1	.	.	TRBJ2-1	CSVEILRGHYNEQFF	TGCAGCGTTGAAATCCTGCGGGGCCACTACAATGAGCAGTTCTTC
TRBV6-6	.	once	TRBJ1-6	CASSYASSYNSPLHF	TGTGCCAGCAGTTACGCCAGCTCCTATAATTCACCCCTCCACTTT
TRBV30	.	.	TRBJ2-2	CAWSRGSGELFF	TGTGCCTGGAGCCGCGGGTCCGGGGAGCTGTTTTTT
TRBV6-2/TRBV6-3	TRBD2	.	TRBJ2-2	CASTPGLAGWATGELFF	TGTGCCAGCACCCCTGGACTAGCGGGATGGGCCACCGGGGAGCTGTTTTTT
TRBV14	.	medium-sized	TRBJ2-3	CASSLRSGTTDTQYF	TGTGCCAGCAGTCTACGGTCCGGGACAACAGATACGCAGTATTTT
TRBV29-1	TRBD1	.	TRBJ2-3	CSVGRGRTGGTEDTQYF	TGCAGCGTTGGTCGCGGTCGGACAGGGGGCACGGAGGATACGCAGTATTTT
TRBV5-6	.	.	TRBJ2-2	CASSWRGGELFF	TGTGCCAGCAGTTGGAGGGGCGGGGAGCTGTTTTTT
TRBV7-9	.	.	TRBJ1-2	CASSSDSFYGYTF	TGTGCCAGCAGCTCCGACTCCTTCTATGGCTACACCTTC
TRBV18	.	.	TRBJ2-7	CASSPGDMREQYF	TGTGCCAGCTCCCCTGGGGACATGCGAGAGCAGTACTTC
TRBV18	.	.	TRBJ2-7	CASSPEIHSYEQYF	TGTGCCAGCTCACCAGAGATCCACTCCTACGAGCAGTACTTC
TRBV3-1/TRBV3-2	TRBD2	.	TRBJ2-5	CASSQPSGVSQETQYF	TGTGCCAGCAGCCAACCCAGCGGGGTAAGCCAAGAGACCCAGTACTTC
TRBV11-1	TRBD2	.	TRBJ2-1	CASSWTSVAEQFF	TGTGCCAGCAGTTGGACTAGCGTGGCTGAGCAGTTCTTC
TRBV7-2	TRBD2	.	TRBJ2-1	CASSRLAGGNNEQFF	TGTGCCAGCAGCAGACTAGCGGGAGGGAACAATGAGCAGTTCTTC
TRBV30	TRBD1	.	TRBJ1-1	CAWNPGQVMNTEAFF	TGTGCCTGGAATCCAGGACAGGTTATGAACACTGAAGCTTTCTTT
TRBV6-2/TRBV6-3	TRBD2	.	TRBJ2-7	CASSRTSGSNYEQYF	TGTGCCAGCAGTCGGACTAGCGGGAGTAACTACGAGCAGTACTTC
TRBV5-1	.	.	TRBJ2-7	CASSLTPQPTYEQYF	TGCGCCAGCAGCTTGACCCCACAGCCCACCTACGAGCAGTACTTC
TRBV6-6	TRBD1	.	TRBJ2-2	CASSSRQGLNGELFF	TGTGCCAGCAGTTCCCGACAGGGTCTGAACGGGGAGCTGTTTTTT
TRBV12-3/TRBV12-4	.	.	TRBJ2-7	CASSTGTSVEQYF	TGTGCCAGCAGTACCGGGACAAGCGTAGAGCAGTACTTC
TRBV7-8	TRBD2	.	TRBJ2-3	CASSLTKLADTQYF	TGTGCCAGCAGCCTCACGAAACTAGCGGATACGCAGTATTTT